This TCR beta chain was captured in a study of blood T cell repertoires in COVID-19. Study-wide context: Specimens from acute and convalescent COVID-19 originated in the United States, Italy and Spain.

This CDR3 has 16 amino acids. Germline V gives CDR1 MGHDK, CDR2 SYGVNS. The J segment lost 4 bases and the V segment lost 6 bases, leaving 9 bases of the junction unmatched. Clones were sequenced by immunoSEQ multiplex PCR, and TCRdb holds only the in-frame ones, with some missing. Of some 60,000 clones detected, over 75% appear once; the ten largest clones hold about 6%. This receptor was identified in a man aged 35-49 years with acute or convalescent COVID-19. The chain is built from TRBV25-1 and TRBJ1-6; 7 positions agree with TRBD1. What was sequenced was peripheral blood. The CDR3 region is CASRETSGQYNSPLHF. The CDR3 nucleotides are TGTGCCAGCAGGGAAACCTCGGGACAGTATAATTCACCCCTCCACTTT.